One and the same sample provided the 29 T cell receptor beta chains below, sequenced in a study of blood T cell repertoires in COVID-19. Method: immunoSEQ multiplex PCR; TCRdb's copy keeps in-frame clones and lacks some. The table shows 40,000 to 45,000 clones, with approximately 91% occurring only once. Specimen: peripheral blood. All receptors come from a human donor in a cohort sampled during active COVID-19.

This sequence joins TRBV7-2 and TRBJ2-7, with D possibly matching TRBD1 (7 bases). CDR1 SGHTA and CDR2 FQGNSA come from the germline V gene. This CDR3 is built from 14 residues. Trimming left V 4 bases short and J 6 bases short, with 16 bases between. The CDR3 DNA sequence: TGTGCCAGCAGCTATAGCAGGGGGGCCGGCGAGCAGTACTTC. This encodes CASSYSRGAGEQYF.

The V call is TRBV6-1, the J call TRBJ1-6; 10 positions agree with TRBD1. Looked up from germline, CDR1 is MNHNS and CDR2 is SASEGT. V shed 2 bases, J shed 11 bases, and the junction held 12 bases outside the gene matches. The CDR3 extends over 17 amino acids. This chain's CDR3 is CASSEFRTGTGATPLHF. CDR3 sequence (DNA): TGTGCCAGCAGTGAATTTCGTACCGGGACAGGGGCGACACCCCTCCACTTT.

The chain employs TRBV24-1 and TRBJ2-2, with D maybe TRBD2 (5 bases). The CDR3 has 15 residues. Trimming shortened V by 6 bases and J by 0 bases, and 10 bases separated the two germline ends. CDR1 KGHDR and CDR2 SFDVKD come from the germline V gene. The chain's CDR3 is CATSPRTANTGELFF. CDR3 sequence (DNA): TGTGCCACCAGTCCCCGGACTGCGAACACCGGGGAGCTGTTTTTT.

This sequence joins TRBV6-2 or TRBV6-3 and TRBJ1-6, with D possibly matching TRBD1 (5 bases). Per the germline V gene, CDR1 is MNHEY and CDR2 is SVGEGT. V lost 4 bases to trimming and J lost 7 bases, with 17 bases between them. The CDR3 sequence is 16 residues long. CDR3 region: CASSLLGGPGNSPLHF. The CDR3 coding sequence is TGTGCCAGCAGTTTGTTAGGCGGTCCAGGGAATTCACCCCTCCACTTT.

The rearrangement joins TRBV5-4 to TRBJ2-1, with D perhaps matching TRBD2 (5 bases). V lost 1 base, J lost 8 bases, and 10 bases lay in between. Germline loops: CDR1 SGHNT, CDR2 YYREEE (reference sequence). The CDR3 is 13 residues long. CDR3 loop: CASSLRLAHEQFF. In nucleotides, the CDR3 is TGTGCCAGCAGCTTGAGGTTAGCGCATGAGCAGTTCTTC.

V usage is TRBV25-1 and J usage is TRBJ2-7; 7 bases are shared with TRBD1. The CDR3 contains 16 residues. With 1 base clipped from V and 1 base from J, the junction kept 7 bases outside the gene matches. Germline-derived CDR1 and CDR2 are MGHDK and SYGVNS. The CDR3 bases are TGTGCCAGCAGTGAATTCTTTAAGGGGGCTTCCTACGAGCAGTACTTC. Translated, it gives CASSEFFKGASYEQYF.

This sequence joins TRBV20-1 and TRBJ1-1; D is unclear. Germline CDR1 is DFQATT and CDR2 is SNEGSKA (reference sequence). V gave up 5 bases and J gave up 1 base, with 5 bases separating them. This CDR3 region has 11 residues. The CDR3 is CSASGNTEAFF. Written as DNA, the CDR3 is TGCAGTGCTTCAGGGAACACTGAAGCTTTCTTT.

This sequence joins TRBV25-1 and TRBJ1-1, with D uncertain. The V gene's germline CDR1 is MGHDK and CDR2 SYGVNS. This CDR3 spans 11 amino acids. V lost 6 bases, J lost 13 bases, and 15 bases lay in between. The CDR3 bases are TGTGCCAGCAGCGACGGAACTATCGTTTTCTTT. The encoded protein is CASSDGTIVFF.

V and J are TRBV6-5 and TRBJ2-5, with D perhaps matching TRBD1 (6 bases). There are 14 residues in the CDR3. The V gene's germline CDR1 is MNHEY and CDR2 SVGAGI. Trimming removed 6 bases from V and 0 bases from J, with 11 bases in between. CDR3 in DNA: TGTGCCAGCAGGTTCGGACAGCACCAAGAGACCCAGTACTTC. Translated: CASRFGQHQETQYF.

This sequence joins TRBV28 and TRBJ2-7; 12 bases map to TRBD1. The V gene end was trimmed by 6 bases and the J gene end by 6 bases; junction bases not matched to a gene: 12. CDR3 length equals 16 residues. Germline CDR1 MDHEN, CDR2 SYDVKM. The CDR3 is CASSQIRRDRGLEQYF. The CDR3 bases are TGTGCCAGCAGCCAAATACGCCGGGACAGGGGGCTCGAGCAGTACTTC.

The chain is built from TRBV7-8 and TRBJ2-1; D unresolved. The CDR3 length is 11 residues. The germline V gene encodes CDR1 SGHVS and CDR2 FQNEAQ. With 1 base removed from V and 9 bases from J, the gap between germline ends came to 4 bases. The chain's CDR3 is CASSLGSEQFF. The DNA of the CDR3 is TGTGCCAGCAGCTTAGGTAGTGAGCAGTTCTTC.

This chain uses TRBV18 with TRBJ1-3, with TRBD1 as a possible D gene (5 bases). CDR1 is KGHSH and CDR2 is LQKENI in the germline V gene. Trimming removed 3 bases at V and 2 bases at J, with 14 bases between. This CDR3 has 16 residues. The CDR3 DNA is TGTGCCAGCTCACCGTACGGGACGGGGGCTGGAAACACCATATATTTT. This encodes CASSPYGTGAGNTIYF. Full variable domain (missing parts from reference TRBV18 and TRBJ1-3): NAGVMQNPRHLVRRRGQEARLRCSPMKGHSHVYWYRQLPEEGLKFMVYLQKENIIDESGMPKERFSAEFPKEGPSILRIQQVVRGDSAAYFCASSPYGTGAGNTIYFGEGSWLTVV.

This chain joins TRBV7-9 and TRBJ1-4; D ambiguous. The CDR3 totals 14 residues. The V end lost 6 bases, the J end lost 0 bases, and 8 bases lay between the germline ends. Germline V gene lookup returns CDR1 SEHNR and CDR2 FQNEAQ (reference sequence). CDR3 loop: CASSNGATNEKLFF. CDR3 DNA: TGTGCCAGCAGTAACGGTGCAACTAATGAAAAACTGTTTTTT.

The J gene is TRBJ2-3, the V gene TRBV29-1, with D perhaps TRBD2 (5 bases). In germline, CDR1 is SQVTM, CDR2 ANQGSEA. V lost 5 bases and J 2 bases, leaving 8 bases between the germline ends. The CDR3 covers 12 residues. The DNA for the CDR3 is TGCAGCGTTCGGGAACACACAGATACGCAGTATTTT. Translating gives CSVREHTDTQYF.

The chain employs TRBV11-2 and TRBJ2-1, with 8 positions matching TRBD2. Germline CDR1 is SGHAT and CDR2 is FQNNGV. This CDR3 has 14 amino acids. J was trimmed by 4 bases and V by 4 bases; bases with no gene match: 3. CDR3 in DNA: TGTGCCAGCAGCTCCTTAGCGGGATACAATGAGCAGTTCTTC. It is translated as CASSSLAGYNEQFF. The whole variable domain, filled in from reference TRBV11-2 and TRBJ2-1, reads EAGVAQSPRYKIIEKRQSVAFWCNPISGHATLYWYQQILGQGPKLLIQFQNNGVVDDSQLPKDRFSAERLKGVDSTLKIQPAKLEDSAVYLCASSSLAGYNEQFFGPGTRLTVL.

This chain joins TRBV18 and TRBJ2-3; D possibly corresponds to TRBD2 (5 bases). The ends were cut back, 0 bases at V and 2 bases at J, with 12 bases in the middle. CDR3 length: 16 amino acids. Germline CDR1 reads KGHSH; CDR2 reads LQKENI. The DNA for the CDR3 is TGTGCCAGCTCACCACCTAACGGGGTCTACACAGATACGCAGTATTTT. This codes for CASSPPNGVYTDTQYF.

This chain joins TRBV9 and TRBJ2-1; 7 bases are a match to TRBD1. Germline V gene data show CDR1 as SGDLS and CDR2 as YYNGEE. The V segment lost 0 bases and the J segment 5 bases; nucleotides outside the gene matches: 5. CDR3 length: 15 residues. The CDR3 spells CASSVGGTVNNEQFF. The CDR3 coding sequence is TGTGCCAGCAGCGTAGGAGGGACAGTTAACAATGAGCAGTTCTTC.

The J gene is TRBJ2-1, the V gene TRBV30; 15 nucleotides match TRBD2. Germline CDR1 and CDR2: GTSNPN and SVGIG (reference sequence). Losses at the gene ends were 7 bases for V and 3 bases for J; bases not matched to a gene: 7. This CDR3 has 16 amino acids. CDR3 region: CAYQGTSGGNYNEQFF. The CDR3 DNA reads TGTGCCTACCAGGGGACTAGCGGGGGGAACTACAATGAGCAGTTCTTC.

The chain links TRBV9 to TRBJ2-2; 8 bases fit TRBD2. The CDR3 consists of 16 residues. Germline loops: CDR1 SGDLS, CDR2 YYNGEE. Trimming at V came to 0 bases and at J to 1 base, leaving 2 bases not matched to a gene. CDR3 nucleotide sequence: TGTGCCAGCAGCGTAGCTGCGGGAGGGAACACCGGGGAGCTGTTTTTT. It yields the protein CASSVAAGGNTGELFF. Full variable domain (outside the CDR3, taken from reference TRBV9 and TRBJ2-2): DSGVTQTPKHLITATGQRVTLRCSPRSGDLSVYWYQQSLDQGLQFLIQYYNGEERAKGNILERFSAQQFPDLHSELNLSSLELGDSALYFCASSVAAGGNTGELFFGEGSRLTVL.

CDR3 sequence (DNA): TGTGCCAGCAGCTTGATCTACCTCGGAGACTACGAGCAGTACTTC. Residues: CASSLIYLGDYEQYF. The gene calls are TRBV5-8 and TRBJ2-7; D not resolved. CDR3 length: 15 amino acids. Deletions cut 1 base from V and 3 bases from J, with 14 bases between. CDR1 and CDR2 (germline): SGHTS, YDEGEE.

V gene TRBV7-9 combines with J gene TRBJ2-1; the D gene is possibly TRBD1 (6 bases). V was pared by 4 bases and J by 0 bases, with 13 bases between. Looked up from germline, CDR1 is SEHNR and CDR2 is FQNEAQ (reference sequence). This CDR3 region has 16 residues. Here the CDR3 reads CASSSQGKSSYNEQFF. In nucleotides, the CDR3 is TGTGCCAGCAGCTCACAGGGCAAAAGCTCCTACAATGAGCAGTTCTTC. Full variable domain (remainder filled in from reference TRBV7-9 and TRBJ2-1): DTGVSQNPRHKITKRGQNVTFRCDPISEHNRLYWYRQTLGQGPEFLTYFQNEAQLEKSRLLSDRFSAERPKGSFSTLEIQRTEQGDSAMYLCASSSQGKSSYNEQFFGPGTRLTVL.

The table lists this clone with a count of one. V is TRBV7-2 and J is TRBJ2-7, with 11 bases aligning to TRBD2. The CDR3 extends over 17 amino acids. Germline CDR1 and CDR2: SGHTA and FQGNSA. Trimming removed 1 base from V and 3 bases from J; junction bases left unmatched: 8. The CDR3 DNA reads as TGTGCCAGCAGCTTAGATACTAGCGGGGGACGTCGCTACGAGCAGTACTTC. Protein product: CASSLDTSGGRRYEQYF.

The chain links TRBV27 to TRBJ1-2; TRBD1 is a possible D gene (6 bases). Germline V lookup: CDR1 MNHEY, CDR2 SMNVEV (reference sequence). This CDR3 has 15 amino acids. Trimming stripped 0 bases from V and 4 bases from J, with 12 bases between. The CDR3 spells CASSLSGGSAYGYTF. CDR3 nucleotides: TGTGCCAGCAGTTTATCAGGGGGTTCTGCCTATGGCTACACCTTC.

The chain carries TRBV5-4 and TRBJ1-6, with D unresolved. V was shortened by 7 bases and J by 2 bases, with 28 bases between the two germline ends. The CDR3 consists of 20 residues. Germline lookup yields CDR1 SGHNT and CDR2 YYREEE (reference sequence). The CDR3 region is CASRSFIVPGNKTYNSPLHF. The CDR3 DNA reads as TGTGCCAGCCGAAGCTTTATAGTCCCGGGTAATAAGACCTATAATTCACCCCTCCACTTT.

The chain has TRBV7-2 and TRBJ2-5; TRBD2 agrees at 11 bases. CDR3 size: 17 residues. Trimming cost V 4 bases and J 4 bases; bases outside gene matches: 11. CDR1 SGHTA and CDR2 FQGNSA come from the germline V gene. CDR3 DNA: TGTGCCAGCAGCTCAAAGACATTAGCGGGAGGGGGAGAGACCCAGTACTTC. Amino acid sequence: CASSSKTLAGGGETQYF.

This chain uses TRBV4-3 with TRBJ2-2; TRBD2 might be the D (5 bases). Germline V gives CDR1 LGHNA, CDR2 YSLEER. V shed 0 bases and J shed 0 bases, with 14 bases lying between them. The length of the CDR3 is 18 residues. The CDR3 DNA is TGCGCCAGCAGCCAAGACGGTAGAGCGGCCGCGAACACCGGGGAGCTGTTTTTT. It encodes CASSQDGRAAANTGELFF.

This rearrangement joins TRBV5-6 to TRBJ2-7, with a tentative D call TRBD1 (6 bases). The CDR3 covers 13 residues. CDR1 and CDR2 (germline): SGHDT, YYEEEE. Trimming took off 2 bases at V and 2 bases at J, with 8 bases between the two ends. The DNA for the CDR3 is TGTGCCAGCAGCTTTGGGGGCCCCTACGAGCAGTACTTC. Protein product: CASSFGGPYEQYF.

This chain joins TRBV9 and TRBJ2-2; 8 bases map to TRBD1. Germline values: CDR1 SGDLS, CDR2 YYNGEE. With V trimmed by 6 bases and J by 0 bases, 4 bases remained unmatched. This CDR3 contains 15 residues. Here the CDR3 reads CASTRQGTNTGELFF. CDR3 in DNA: TGTGCCAGCACCCGACAGGGGACGAACACCGGGGAGCTGTTTTTT.

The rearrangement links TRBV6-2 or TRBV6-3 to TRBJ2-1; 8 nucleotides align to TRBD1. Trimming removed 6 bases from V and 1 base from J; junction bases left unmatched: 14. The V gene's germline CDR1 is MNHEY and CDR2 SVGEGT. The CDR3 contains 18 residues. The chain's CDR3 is CASSPWAFGDRSYNEQFF. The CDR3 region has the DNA TGTGCCAGCAGCCCCTGGGCGTTCGGGGACAGGTCCTACAATGAGCAGTTCTTC.